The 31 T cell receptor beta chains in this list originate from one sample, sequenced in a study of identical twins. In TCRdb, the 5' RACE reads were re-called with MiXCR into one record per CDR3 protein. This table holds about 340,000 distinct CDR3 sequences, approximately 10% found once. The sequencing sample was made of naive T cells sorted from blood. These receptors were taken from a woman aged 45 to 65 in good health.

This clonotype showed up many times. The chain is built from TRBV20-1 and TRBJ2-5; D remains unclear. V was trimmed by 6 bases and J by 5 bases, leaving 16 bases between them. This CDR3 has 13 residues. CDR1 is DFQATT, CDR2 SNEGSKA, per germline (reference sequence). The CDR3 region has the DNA TGCAGTGCCCGCTTTGTGGACGGGGAGACCCAGTACTTC. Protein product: CSARFVDGETQYF.

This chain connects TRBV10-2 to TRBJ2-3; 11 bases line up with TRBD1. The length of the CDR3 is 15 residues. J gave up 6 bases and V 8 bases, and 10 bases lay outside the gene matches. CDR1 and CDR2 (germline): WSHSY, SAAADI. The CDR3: CASRGTGGTFDTQYF. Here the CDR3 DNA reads TGCGCCAGCCGCGGGACAGGGGGAACATTTGATACGCAGTATTTT.

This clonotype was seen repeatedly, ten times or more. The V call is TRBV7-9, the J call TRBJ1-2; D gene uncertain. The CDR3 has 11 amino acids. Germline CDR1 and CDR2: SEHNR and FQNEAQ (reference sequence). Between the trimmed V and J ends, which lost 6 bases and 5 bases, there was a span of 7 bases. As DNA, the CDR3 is TGTGCCAGCAGTGAGGGTTATGGCTACACCTTC. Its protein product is CASSEGYGYTF.

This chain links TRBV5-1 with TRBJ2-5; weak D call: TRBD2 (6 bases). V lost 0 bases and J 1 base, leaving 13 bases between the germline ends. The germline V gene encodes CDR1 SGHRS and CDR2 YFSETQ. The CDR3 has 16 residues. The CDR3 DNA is TGCGCCAGCAGCTTGGATAATTCGGAGGGCCAAGAGACCCAGTACTTC. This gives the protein CASSLDNSEGQETQYF.

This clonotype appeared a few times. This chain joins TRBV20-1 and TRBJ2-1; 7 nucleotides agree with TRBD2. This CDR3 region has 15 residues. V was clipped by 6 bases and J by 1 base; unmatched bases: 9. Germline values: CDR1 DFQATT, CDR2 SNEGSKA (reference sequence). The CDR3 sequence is CSASGTFSSYNEQFF. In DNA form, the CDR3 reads TGCAGTGCCAGCGGGACCTTTTCTTCCTACAATGAGCAGTTCTTC.

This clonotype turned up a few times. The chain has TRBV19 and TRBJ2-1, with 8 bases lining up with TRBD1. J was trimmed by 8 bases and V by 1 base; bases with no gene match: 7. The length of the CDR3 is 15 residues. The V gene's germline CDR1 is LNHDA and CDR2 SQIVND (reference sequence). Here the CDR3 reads CASSIGGTGQYEQFF. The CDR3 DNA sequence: TGTGCCAGTAGTATAGGTGGGACAGGTCAATATGAGCAGTTCTTC.

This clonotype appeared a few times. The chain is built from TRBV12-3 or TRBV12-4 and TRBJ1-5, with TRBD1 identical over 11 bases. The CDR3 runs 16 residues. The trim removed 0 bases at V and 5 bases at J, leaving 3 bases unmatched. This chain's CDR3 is CASSLALGQGDQPQHF. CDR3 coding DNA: TGTGCCAGCAGTTTAGCCCTGGGACAGGGGGATCAGCCCCAGCATTTT.

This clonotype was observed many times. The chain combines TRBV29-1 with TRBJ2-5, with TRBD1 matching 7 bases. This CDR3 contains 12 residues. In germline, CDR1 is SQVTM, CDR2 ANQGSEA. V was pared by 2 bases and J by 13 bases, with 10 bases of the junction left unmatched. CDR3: CSVEPRQGVSYF. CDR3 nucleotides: TGCAGCGTTGAACCCCGCCAGGGGGTTTCGTACTTC.

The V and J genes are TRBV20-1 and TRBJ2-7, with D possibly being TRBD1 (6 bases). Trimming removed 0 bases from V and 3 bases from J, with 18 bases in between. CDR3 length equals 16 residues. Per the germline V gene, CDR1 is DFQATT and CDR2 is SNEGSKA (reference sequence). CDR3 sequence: CSARDALTGFLYEQYF. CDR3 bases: TGCAGTGCTAGAGACGCGCTTACAGGGTTCCTCTACGAGCAGTACTTC.

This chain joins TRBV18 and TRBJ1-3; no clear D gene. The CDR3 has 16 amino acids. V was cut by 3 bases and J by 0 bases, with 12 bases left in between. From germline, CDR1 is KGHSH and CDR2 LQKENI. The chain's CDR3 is CASSPKMVASGNTIYF. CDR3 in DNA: TGTGCCAGCTCACCCAAGATGGTGGCCTCTGGAAACACCATATATTTT.

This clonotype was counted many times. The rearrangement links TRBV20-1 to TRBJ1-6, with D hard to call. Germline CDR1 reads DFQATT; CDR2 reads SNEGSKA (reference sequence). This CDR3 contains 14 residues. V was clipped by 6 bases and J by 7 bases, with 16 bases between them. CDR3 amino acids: CSALRAQENSPLHF. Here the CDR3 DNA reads TGCAGTGCCCTACGAGCGCAAGAGAATTCACCCCTCCACTTT.

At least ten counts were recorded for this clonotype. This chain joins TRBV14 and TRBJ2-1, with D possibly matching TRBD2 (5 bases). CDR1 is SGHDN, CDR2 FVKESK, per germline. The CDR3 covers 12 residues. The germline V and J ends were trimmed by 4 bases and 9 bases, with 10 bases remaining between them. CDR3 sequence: CASSPLGAEQFF. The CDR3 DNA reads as TGTGCCAGCAGCCCACTAGGCGCTGAGCAGTTCTTC.

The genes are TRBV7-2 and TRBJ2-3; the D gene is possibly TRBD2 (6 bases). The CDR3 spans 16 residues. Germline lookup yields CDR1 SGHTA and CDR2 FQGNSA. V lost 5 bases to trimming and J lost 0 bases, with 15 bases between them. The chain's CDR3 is CASSPIAVSSTDTQYF. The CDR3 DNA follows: TGTGCCAGCAGCCCTATAGCGGTTTCTAGCACAGATACGCAGTATTTT.

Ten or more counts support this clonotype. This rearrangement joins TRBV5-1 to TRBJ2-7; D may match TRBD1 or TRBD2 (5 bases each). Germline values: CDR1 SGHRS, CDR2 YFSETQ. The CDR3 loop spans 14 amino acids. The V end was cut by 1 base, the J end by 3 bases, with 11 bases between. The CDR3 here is CASSLMGPNYEQYF. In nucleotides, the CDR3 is TGCGCCAGCAGCTTGATGGGACCTAACTACGAGCAGTACTTC.

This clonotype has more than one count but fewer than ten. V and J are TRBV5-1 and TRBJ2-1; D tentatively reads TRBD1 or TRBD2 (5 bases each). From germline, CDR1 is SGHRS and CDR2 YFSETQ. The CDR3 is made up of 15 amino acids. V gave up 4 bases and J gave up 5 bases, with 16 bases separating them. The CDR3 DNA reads TGCGCCAGCAGCCGCGTCCGGGACGGTGACAATGAGCAGTTCTTC. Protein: CASSRVRDGDNEQFF.

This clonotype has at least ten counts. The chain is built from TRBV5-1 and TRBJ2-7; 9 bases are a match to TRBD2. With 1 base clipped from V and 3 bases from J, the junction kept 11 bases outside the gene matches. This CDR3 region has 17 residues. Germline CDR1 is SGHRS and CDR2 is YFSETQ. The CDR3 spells CASSLFSGRPSFYEQYF. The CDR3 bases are TGCGCCAGCAGCTTGTTCAGCGGGAGGCCCTCTTTCTACGAGCAGTACTTC.

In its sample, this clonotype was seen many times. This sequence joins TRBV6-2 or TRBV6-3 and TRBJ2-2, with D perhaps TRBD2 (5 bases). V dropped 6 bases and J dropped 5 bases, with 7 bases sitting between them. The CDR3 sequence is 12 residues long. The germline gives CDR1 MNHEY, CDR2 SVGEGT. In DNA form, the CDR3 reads TGTGCCAGCAGCGCGGGTACCGGGGAGCTGTTTTTT. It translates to CASSAGTGELFF.

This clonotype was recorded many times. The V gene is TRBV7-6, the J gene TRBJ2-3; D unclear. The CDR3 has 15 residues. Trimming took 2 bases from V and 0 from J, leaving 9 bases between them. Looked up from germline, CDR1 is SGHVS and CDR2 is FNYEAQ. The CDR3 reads CASSLSGPSTDTQYF. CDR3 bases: TGTGCCAGCAGCTTATCCGGACCTAGCACAGATACGCAGTATTTT. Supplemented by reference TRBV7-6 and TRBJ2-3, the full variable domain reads GAGVSQSPRYKVTKRGQDVALRCDPISGHVSLYWYRQALGQGPEFLTYFNYEAQQDKSGLPNDRFSAERPEGSISTLTIQRTEQRDSAMYRCASSLSGPSTDTQYFGPGTRLTVL.

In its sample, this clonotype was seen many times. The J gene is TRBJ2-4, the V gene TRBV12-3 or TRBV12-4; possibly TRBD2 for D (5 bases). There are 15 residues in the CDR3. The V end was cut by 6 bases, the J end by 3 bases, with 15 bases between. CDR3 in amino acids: CASSPIAGSKNIQYF. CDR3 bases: TGTGCCAGCAGCCCGATCGCGGGTAGCAAAAACATTCAGTACTTC.

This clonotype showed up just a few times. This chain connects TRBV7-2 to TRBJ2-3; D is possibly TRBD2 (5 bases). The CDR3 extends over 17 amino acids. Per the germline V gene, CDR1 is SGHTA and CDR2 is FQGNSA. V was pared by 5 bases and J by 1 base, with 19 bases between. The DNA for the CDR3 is TGTGCCAGCAGCCCCTCTCGGGGTAGAATCGGCACAGATACGCAGTATTTT. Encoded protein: CASSPSRGRIGTDTQYF.

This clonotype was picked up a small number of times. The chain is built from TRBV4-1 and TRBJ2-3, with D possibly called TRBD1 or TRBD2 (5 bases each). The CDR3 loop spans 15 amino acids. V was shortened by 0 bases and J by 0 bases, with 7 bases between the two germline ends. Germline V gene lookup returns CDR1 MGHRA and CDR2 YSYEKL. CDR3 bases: TGCGCCAGCAGCCAAGATGGGGGTAGCACAGATACGCAGTATTTT. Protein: CASSQDGGSTDTQYF.

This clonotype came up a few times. This chain's CDR3 is CASSLGGRPGELFF. CDR3 bases: TGTGCCAGCAGTTTGGGCGGGAGGCCTGGGGAGCTGTTTTTT. The chain employs TRBV12-3 or TRBV12-4 and TRBJ2-2; 8 bases fit TRBD2. CDR3 length: 14 amino acids. V was clipped by 3 bases and J by 8 bases; unmatched bases: 5.

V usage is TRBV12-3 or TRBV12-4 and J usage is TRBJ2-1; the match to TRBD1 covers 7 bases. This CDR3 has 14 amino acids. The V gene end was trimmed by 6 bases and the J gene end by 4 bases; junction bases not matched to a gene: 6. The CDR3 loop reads CASSSPDRYNEQFF. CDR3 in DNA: TGTGCCAGCAGCTCCCCGGACAGGTACAATGAGCAGTTCTTC.

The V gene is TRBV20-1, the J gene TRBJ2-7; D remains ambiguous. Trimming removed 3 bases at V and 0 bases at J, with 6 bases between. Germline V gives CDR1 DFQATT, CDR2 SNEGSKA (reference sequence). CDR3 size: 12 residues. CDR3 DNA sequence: TGCAGTGCTAGCGGAACCTCCTACGAGCAGTACTTC. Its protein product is CSASGTSYEQYF.

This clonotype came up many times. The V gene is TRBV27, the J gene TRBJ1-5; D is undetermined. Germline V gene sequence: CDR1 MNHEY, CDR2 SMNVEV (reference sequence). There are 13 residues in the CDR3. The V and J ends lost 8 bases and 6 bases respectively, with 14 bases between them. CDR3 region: CASGTLSGQPQHF. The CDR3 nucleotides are TGTGCCAGCGGAACGCTATCGGGTCAGCCCCAGCATTTT.

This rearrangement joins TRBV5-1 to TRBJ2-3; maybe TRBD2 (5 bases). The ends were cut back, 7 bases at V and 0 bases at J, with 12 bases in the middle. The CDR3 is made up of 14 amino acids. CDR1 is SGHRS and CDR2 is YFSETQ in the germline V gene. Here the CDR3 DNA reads TGCGCCAGCGGACTCCTCTCTAGCACAGATACGCAGTATTTT. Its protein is CASGLLSSTDTQYF.

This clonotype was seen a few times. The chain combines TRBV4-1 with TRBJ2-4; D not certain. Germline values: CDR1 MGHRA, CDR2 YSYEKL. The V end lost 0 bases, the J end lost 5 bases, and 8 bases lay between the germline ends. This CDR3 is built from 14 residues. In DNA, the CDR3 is TGCGCCAGCAGCCAAGAAGGCCCCCAAAACATTCAGTACTTC. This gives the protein CASSQEGPQNIQYF.

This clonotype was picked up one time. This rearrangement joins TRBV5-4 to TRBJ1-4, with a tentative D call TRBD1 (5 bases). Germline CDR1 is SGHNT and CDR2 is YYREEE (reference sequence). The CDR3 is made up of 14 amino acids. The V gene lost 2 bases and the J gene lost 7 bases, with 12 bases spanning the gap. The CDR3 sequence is CASSLEGIGEKLFF. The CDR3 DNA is TGTGCCAGCAGCTTAGAGGGGATTGGTGAAAAACTGTTTTTT.

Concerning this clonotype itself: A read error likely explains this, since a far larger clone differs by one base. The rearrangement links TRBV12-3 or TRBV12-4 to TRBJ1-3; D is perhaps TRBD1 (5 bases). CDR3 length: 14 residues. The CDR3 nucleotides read TGTGCCAGCAGTTTAAGGGGCTCTGGAAACGCCATATATTTT. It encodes CASSLRGSGNAIYF.

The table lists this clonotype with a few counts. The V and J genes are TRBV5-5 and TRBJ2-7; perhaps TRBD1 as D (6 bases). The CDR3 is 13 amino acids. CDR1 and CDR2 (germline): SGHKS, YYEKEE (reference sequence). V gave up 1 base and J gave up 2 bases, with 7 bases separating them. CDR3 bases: TGTGCCAGCAGCTTGTCAGGGGCCTACGAGCAGTACGTC. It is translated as CASSLSGAYEQYV.

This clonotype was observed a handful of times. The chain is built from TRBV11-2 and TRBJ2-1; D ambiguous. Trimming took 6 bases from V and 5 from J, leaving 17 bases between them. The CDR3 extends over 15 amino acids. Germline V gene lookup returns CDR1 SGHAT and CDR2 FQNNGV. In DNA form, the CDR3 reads TGTGCCAGCAGGTATTTGGAGAGTAATCACAATGAGCAGTTCTTC. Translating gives CASRYLESNHNEQFF.